This T cell receptor (beta chain) comes out of a study of T cell responses to AZD1222 COVID-19 vaccine. In the case of this clone: Its antigen is currently unknown.

Using immunoSEQ multiplex PCR, the repertoire was profiled, and TCRdb retains in-frame clones only, with some absent. The table records some 150,000 clones, more than 70% of them present only once. Study-wide results and limits: The reported proportion of spike-specific TCRs targeting unmutated variant regions was nearly half. Spike as a whole was targeted by vaccine-associated CD4 TCRs, dominant at 160-218 and 743-854. There were mostly white British donors and more females than males, and clonal diversity was possibly underestimated. After the peak T cell response, and only then, were repertoires sampled.

This CDR3 comprises 13 residues. The V gene lost 4 bases and the J gene lost 3 bases, with 13 bases spanning the gap. Germline V CDR1 and CDR2: SQVTM, ANQGSEA. Material: peripheral blood, obtained on day 0 of AZD1222 vaccination. This rearrangement joins TRBV29-1 to TRBJ2-7; TRBD1 might be the D (6 bases). The receptor comes from an adult in good health. This CDR3 reads CSVGETGSYEQYF. As DNA, the CDR3 is TGCAGCGTTGGTGAAACAGGGAGCTACGAGCAGTACTTC.